One and the same sample provided the 3 T cell receptor beta chains below, sequenced in a study of CD8 T cells in ankylosing spondylitis. Study-wide findings and caveats: A TCR beta motif made of about 8 highly homologous variants seemed typical of ankylosing spondylitis blood.

Their antigen targets remain unknown. TCRdb processed the 5' RACE reads anew with MiXCR; each CDR3 protein has one entry. Of a few hundred thousand distinct CDR3 sequences listed, 10% to 15% are singletons. Sequenced material: blood, either unsorted or a sorted T cell fraction (not recorded which). Every receptor here comes from a male donor with ankylosing spondylitis.

The chain couples TRBV30 to TRBJ2-1; 8 nucleotides line up with TRBD2. This CDR3 is built from 13 residues. CDR1 is GTSNPN and CDR2 is SVGIG in the germline V gene (reference sequence). V shed 1 base and J 8 bases; nucleotides not matched to a gene: 4. The CDR3 sequence is CAWSGSGGDEQFF. The CDR3 region has the DNA TGTGCCTGGAGTGGCTCGGGAGGGGATGAGCAGTTCTTC.

This clonotype was picked up a small number of times. CDR3 region: CASSVPLAGDTGELFF. The CDR3 bases are TGTGCCAGCAGCGTTCCACTAGCGGGAGATACCGGGGAGCTGTTTTTT. The chain uses TRBV5-6 and TRBJ2-2; 11 nucleotides match TRBD2. J was trimmed by 5 bases and V by 4 bases; bases with no gene match: 7. Germline lookup yields CDR1 SGHDT and CDR2 YYEEEE. The CDR3 runs 16 residues.

V gene TRBV6-5 combines with J gene TRBJ1-6, with 10 positions matching TRBD1. The ends lost 0 bases at V and 11 bases at J; junction bases unmatched: 4. The germline gives CDR1 MNHEY, CDR2 SVGAGI. The CDR3 runs to 15 residues. The CDR3 reads CASSYSGQGLTPLHF. For the CDR3, the DNA is TGTGCCAGCAGTTACTCGGGACAGGGGCTGACACCCCTCCACTTT.